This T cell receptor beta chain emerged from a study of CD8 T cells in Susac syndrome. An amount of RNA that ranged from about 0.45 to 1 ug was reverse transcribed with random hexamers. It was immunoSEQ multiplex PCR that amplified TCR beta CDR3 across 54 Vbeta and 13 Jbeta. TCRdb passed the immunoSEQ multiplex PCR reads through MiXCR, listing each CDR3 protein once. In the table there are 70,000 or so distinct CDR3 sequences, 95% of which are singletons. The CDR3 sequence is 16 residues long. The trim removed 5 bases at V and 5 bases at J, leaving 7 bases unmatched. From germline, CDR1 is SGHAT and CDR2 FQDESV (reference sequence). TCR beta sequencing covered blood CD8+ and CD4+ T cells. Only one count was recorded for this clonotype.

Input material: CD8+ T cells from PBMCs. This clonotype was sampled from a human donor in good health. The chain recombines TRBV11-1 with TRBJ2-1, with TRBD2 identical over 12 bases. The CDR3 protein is CASSDRLAGADNEQFF. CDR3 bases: TGTGCCAGCAGCGACCGACTAGCGGGGGCCGACAATGAGCAGTTCTTC. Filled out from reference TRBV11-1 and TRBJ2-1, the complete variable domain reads EAEVAQSPRYKITEKSQAVAFWCDPISGHATLYWYRQILGQGPELLVQFQDESVVDDSQLPKDRFSAERLKGVDSTLKIQPAELGDSAMYLCASSDRLAGADNEQFFGPGTRLTVL.